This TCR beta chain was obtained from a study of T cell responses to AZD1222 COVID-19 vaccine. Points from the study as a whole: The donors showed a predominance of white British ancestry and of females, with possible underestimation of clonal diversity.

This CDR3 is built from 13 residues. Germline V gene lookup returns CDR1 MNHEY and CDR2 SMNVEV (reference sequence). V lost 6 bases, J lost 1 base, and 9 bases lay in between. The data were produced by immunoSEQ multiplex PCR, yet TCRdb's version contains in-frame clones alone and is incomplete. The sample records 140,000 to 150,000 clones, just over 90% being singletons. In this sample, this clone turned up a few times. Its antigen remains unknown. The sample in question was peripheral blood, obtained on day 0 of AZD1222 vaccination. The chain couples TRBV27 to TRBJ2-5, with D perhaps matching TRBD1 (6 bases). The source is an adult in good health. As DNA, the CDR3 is TGTGCCAGCAGCCGACAGGCCCAAGAGACCCAGTACTTC. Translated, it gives CASSRQAQETQYF.